This entry lists 28 T cell receptor beta chains sequenced from one sample in a study of cytomegalovirus exposure and HLA in healthy donors. Researchers ran the PCR with 60 Vbeta and 13 Jbeta primers. TCRdb's table, derived via immunoSEQ multiplex PCR, lists solely in-frame clones and lacks some. The sample holds 130,000 or so clones; 65% to 85% are singletons and the top ten take less than 3%. The sequenced sample was PBMCs. The receptors were gathered from a woman aged 40 to 49 in good health and CMV-seropositive.

This CDR3 is CASSPDRRNTEAFF. The CDR3 nucleotides are TGCGCCAGCAGCCCGGACAGGAGGAACACTGAAGCTTTCTTT. The chain couples TRBV5-1 to TRBJ1-1; 7 bases align to TRBD1. Germline V lookup: CDR1 SGHRS, CDR2 YFSETQ. V was pared by 4 bases and J by 1 base, with 4 bases of the junction left unmatched. This CDR3 has 14 residues.

The chain carries TRBV5-6 and TRBJ1-1; tentatively, D is TRBD1 (5 bases). Looked up from germline, CDR1 is SGHDT and CDR2 is YYEEEE. V was trimmed by 1 base and J by 5 bases, leaving 9 bases between them. The CDR3 has 13 residues. The CDR3 nucleotides are TGTGCCAGCAGCTTGCAGGGATGGACTGAAGCTTTCTTT. As protein: CASSLQGWTEAFF.

This chain connects TRBV7-2 to TRBJ2-5, with unresolved D. Germline lookup yields CDR1 SGHTA and CDR2 FQGNSA. This CDR3 has 13 residues. V was trimmed by 5 bases and J by 1 base, leaving 8 bases between them. The CDR3 bases are TGTGCCAGCAGCCCGAGTATCCAAGAGACCCAGTACTTC. Translating it yields CASSPSIQETQYF.

V and J are TRBV6-6 and TRBJ1-1; D is undetermined. CDR1 and CDR2 (germline): MNHNY, SVGAGI (reference sequence). Trimming removed 7 bases from V and 0 bases from J, with 9 bases in between. The CDR3 length is 13 residues. CDR3 protein: CASTQFLNTEAFF. In DNA, the CDR3 is TGTGCCAGCACCCAATTCCTGAACACTGAAGCTTTCTTT.

This chain uses TRBV28 with TRBJ2-5; possibly TRBD2 for D (5 bases). V lost 7 bases, J lost 5 bases, and 11 bases lay in between. Germline assignment: CDR1 MDHEN and CDR2 SYDVKM. There are 12 residues in the CDR3. DNA of the CDR3: TGTGCCAGCAACACGGGAAGTGAGACCCAGTACTTC. The encoded protein is CASNTGSETQYF.

This chain uses TRBV9 with TRBJ1-1; 8 nucleotides agree with TRBD1. The CDR3 covers 15 residues. Looked up from germline, CDR1 is SGDLS and CDR2 is YYNGEE. J was trimmed by 0 bases and V by 2 bases; bases with no gene match: 3. For the CDR3, the DNA is TGTGCCAGCAGCGTTGGACAGGGCCTGAACACTGAAGCTTTCTTT. The encoded protein is CASSVGQGLNTEAFF.

V usage is TRBV29-1 and J usage is TRBJ2-7; possible D gene TRBD2, 5 bases. The CDR3 spans 13 residues. Trimming left V 0 bases short and J 1 base short, with 7 bases between. Germline loops: CDR1 SQVTM, CDR2 ANQGSEA. The CDR3 here is CSVEDGGSYEQYF. DNA of the CDR3: TGCAGCGTTGAAGACGGCGGGTCCTACGAGCAGTACTTC.

The V gene is TRBV6-5, the J gene TRBJ2-7; 7 bases agree with TRBD1. Germline CDR1 and CDR2: MNHEY and SVGAGI. V was clipped by 2 bases and J by 2 bases; unmatched bases: 3. The CDR3 runs 14 residues. The CDR3 nucleotides read TGTGCCAGCAGTTACGGGACAGCTACCTACGAGCAGTACTTC. It specifies CASSYGTATYEQYF.

The chain uses TRBV4-3 and TRBJ1-2, with 7 bases matching TRBD1. Germline CDR1 LGHNA, CDR2 YSLEER. With V trimmed by 1 base and J by 5 bases, 10 bases remained unmatched. There are 16 residues in the CDR3. CDR3 nucleotides: TGCGCCAGCAGCCAAGCCCGACAGGGCCCCCTTTATGGCTACACCTTC. Its translation is CASSQARQGPLYGYTF.

The chain employs TRBV7-9 and TRBJ1-1; D possibly corresponds to TRBD1 (6 bases). Germline V gene sequence: CDR1 SEHNR, CDR2 FQNEAQ (reference sequence). The CDR3 totals 15 residues. V lost 2 bases and J lost 1, with 11 bases in between. The CDR3 sequence: CASSLSQGWNTEAFF. The CDR3 DNA follows: TGTGCCAGCAGCTTAAGTCAGGGGTGGAACACTGAAGCTTTCTTT.

Worth noting for this clone: At one of its ends the junction is not consistent with the germline gene, which may arise from a read error. The gene calls are TRBV19 and TRBJ1-5; D is ambiguous. CDR3 size: 16 residues. Per the germline V gene, CDR1 is LNHDA and CDR2 is SQIVND (reference sequence). The CDR3 loop is CASRIGRGWFDQPQHF. For the CDR3, the DNA is TGTGCCAGTAGAATAGGACGCGGGTGGTTTGATCAGCCCCAGCATTTT.

The genes are TRBV4-3 and TRBJ1-6, with D maybe TRBD1 (5 bases). The ends were cut back, 1 base at V and 5 bases at J, with 15 bases in the middle. Germline-derived CDR1 and CDR2 are LGHNA and YSLEER. CDR3 length equals 17 residues. The CDR3 is CASSQGRRGSDNSPLHF. In DNA form, the CDR3 reads TGCGCCAGCAGCCAAGGTAGAAGGGGTTCGGATAATTCACCCCTCCACTTT.

This chain uses TRBV4-3 with TRBJ2-7; D is possibly TRBD1 (6 bases). Germline CDR1 LGHNA, CDR2 YSLEER. The CDR3 runs 14 residues. Deletions cut 1 base from V and 3 bases from J, with 10 bases between. CDR3 DNA sequence: TGCGCCAGCAGCCAAGGACAGGACAACTACGAGCAGTACTTC. This codes for CASSQGQDNYEQYF.

This chain uses TRBV2 with TRBJ2-1; D may be TRBD2 (11 bases). The V end lost 6 bases, the J end lost 1 base, and 22 bases lay between the germline ends. In germline, CDR1 is SNHLY, CDR2 FYNNEI. This CDR3 has 18 amino acids. The CDR3 sequence: CASSRQGASGGSYNEQFF. CDR3 DNA sequence: TGTGCCAGCAGCCGACAGGGGGCTAGCGGGGGGTCCTACAATGAGCAGTTCTTC.

The table lists this clone with a count of one. J is TRBJ2-3 and V is TRBV28, with D possibly matching TRBD2 (6 bases). V lost 8 bases, J lost 7 bases, and 31 bases lay in between. This CDR3 is built from 18 residues. CDR1 is MDHEN and CDR2 is SYDVKM in the germline V gene. The CDR3 loop reads CASEKGLGMLDGGYTQYF. The CDR3 DNA sequence: TGTGCCAGCGAGAAGGGACTTGGAATGTTGGATGGAGGTTATACGCAGTATTTT.

This clone came up a few times. This chain joins TRBV11-2 and TRBJ2-3, with 8 bases matching TRBD2. Trimming at V came to 3 bases and at J to 1 base, leaving 3 bases not matched to a gene. Germline lookup yields CDR1 SGHAT and CDR2 FQNNGV. The CDR3 runs to 15 residues. CDR3 loop: CASSLETSGTDTQYF. CDR3 sequence (DNA): TGTGCCAGCAGCTTGGAGACTAGCGGCACAGATACGCAGTATTTT.

The chain links TRBV28 to TRBJ2-7; D remains ambiguous. There are 12 residues in the CDR3. Deletions cut 6 bases from V and 6 bases from J, with 12 bases between. Germline V CDR1 and CDR2: MDHEN, SYDVKM. The CDR3 bases are TGTGCCAGCAGCTCCATGAGCACCGAGCAGTACTTC. Amino acids: CASSSMSTEQYF.

The V and J genes are TRBV6-4 and TRBJ2-3; tentatively, D is TRBD2 (5 bases). Germline CDR1 MRHNA, CDR2 SNTAGT. Trimming stripped 3 bases from V and 5 bases from J, with 12 bases between. The CDR3 consists of 14 residues. The CDR3 bases are TGTGCCAGCAGTGAAACGGGGAATCTAGATACGCAGTATTTT. This gives the protein CASSETGNLDTQYF.

J is TRBJ2-7 and V is TRBV6-6; perhaps TRBD1 as D (6 bases). Per the germline V gene, CDR1 is MNHNY and CDR2 is SVGAGI (reference sequence). The CDR3 contains 12 residues. V dropped 8 bases and J dropped 4 bases, with 12 bases sitting between them. CDR3 sequence reads: CASGADSYEQYF. The DNA of the CDR3 is TGTGCCAGCGGGGCGGACAGTTACGAGCAGTACTTC.

At least ten counts were recorded for this clone. The rearrangement uses TRBV5-6 and TRBJ1-2, with a possible D match to TRBD1 (6 bases). Between the trimmed V and J ends, which lost 0 bases and 6 bases, there was a span of 24 bases. Germline CDR1 and CDR2: SGHDT and YYEEEE. There are 18 residues in the CDR3. The CDR3 sequence is CASSLVEPHRARRDGYTF. DNA of the CDR3: TGTGCCAGCAGCTTGGTCGAACCCCACAGGGCGAGGAGAGATGGCTACACCTTC.

In this sample, this clone turned up once. The chain combines TRBV19 with TRBJ1-5; 9 bases fit TRBD1. V lost 5 bases, J lost 2 bases, and 10 bases stayed unmatched. Per germline, CDR1 LNHDA and CDR2 SQIVND (reference sequence). The CDR3 has 17 residues. The CDR3 nucleotides are TGTGCCAGTAGTCTCGTTGGGACAGGGTCTGGCAATCAGCCCCAGCATTTT. Its translation is CASSLVGTGSGNQPQHF.

This chain joins TRBV7-3 and TRBJ2-7; 7 positions agree with TRBD1. Germline V lookup: CDR1 SGHTA, CDR2 FQGTGA. The trim removed 2 bases at V and 4 bases at J, leaving 17 bases unmatched. CDR3 size: 18 residues. CDR3 amino acids: CASSLHPSSGTVSYEQYF. CDR3 DNA: TGTGCCAGCAGCTTACATCCTTCATCCGGGACAGTCAGTTACGAGCAGTACTTC.

This clone appeared a few times. The chain carries TRBV27 and TRBJ1-5; D call uncertain. CDR3 length equals 14 residues. V was trimmed by 2 bases and J by 6 bases, leaving 11 bases between them. Germline CDR1 reads MNHEY; CDR2 reads SMNVEV (reference sequence). The CDR3 sequence: CASSLVGGTQPQHF. The CDR3 nucleotides are TGTGCCAGCAGTTTAGTGGGAGGCACTCAGCCCCAGCATTTT.

The gene calls are TRBV5-4 and TRBJ2-5, with D possibly matching TRBD2 (5 bases). Trimming took off 1 base at V and 2 bases at J, with 9 bases between the two ends. This CDR3 is 14 amino acids long. The germline gives CDR1 SGHNT, CDR2 YYREEE (reference sequence). The DNA for the CDR3 is TGTGCCAGCAGCTTGCACGGGAAACAAGAGACCCAGTACTTC. It codes for CASSLHGKQETQYF.

CDR3 DNA: TGTGCCAGCAGTTCCCCGTACACAGATACGCAGTATTTT. As protein: CASSSPYTDTQYF. The chain carries TRBV6-5 and TRBJ2-3; no definite D call. The CDR3 is 13 amino acids. The germline V gene encodes CDR1 MNHEY and CDR2 SVGAGI. Trimming removed 4 bases from V and 2 bases from J, with 7 bases in between.

The V and J genes are TRBV2 and TRBJ2-1, with D maybe TRBD2 (6 bases). The CDR3 length is 17 residues. Germline values: CDR1 SNHLY, CDR2 FYNNEI. V shed 2 bases and J shed 3 bases, with 17 bases lying between them. The CDR3 DNA reads TGTGCCAGCAGTGAATTGGACACGGGAGATCGCTACAATGAGCAGTTCTTC. Its protein product is CASSELDTGDRYNEQFF.

In nucleotides, the CDR3 is TGTGCCAGCACCGGAGGGTACGAGCAGTACTTC. Amino acids: CASTGGYEQYF. The V gene is TRBV7-2, the J gene TRBJ2-7, with a tentative D call TRBD2 (6 bases). Trimming shortened V by 7 bases and J by 4 bases, and 8 bases separated the two germline ends. There are 11 residues in the CDR3. Germline CDR1 SGHTA, CDR2 FQGNSA.

This sequence joins TRBV6-5 and TRBJ2-2, with 8 bases identical to TRBD2. With 2 bases clipped from V and 9 bases from J, the junction kept 5 bases outside the gene matches. CDR3 length: 14 residues. Germline V CDR1 and CDR2: MNHEY, SVGAGI. CDR3 sequence reads: CASSYDGGARELFF. In nucleotides, the CDR3 is TGTGCCAGCAGTTACGACGGGGGGGCGAGGGAGCTGTTTTTT.